This TCR beta chain stems from a study of persistence of HIV-infected CD4 T cells. With respect to this clone: Its antigen remains unknown.

This nonspecific control used anti-CD3/anti-CD28 bead stimulation of CD4+ T cells. Sorting of responding CD4+ T cells relied on upregulated CD40 ligand together with CD69. PBMCs were depleted of CD8+ T cells before stimulation. Whole-study findings and limits: Antigen-responding cells were enriched for degenerate expanded CDR3beta sequences.

V lost 0 bases and J 2 bases, leaving 12 bases between the germline ends. Germline V gene lookup returns CDR1 SGHTS and CDR2 YDEGEE. The CDR3 spans 15 residues. The immunoSEQ assay was version 4, run in survey mode. Measured with immunoSEQ multiplex PCR; TCRdb has only the in-frame clones, and not every one. Of under 50,000 clones listed, approximately 89% are singletons. The origin of this receptor is an adult man with HIV who was CMV-seropositive. The V call is TRBV5-8, the J call TRBJ2-7, with D possibly matching TRBD1 (6 bases). The sample here was CD4+ T cells sorted from PBMCs after 18-hour stimulation, taken from a patient who received antiretroviral therapy. The CDR3 DNA reads TGTGCCAGCAGCTTGGAGGACAGAAATACCTACGAGCAGTACTTC. It encodes CASSLEDRNTYEQYF.